These 17 T cell receptor beta chains were sequenced from one sample in a study of cytomegalovirus exposure and HLA in healthy donors. PCR involved 60 Vbeta and 13 Jbeta primers. Assay: immunoSEQ multiplex PCR; the TCRdb copy retains only in-frame clones and omits some. The sample lists around 200,000 clones; over 60% were seen once. What was sequenced was PBMCs. The receptors here all came from a man aged 25-45 years in good health and CMV-seropositive.

The J gene is TRBJ2-3, the V gene TRBV9; 10 nucleotides align to TRBD1. The V segment lost 0 bases and the J segment 6 bases; nucleotides outside the gene matches: 10. Germline V gene lookup returns CDR1 SGDLS and CDR2 YYNGEE. CDR3 length equals 17 residues. This chain's CDR3 is CASSVGWATGGLDTQYF. CDR3 coding DNA: TGTGCCAGCAGCGTAGGGTGGGCGACAGGGGGCTTGGATACGCAGTATTTT.

The chain has TRBV7-2 and TRBJ2-5, with D tentatively TRBD2 (6 bases). V was shortened by 5 bases and J by 9 bases, with 13 bases between the two germline ends. The CDR3 is made up of 12 amino acids. The germline V gene encodes CDR1 SGHTA and CDR2 FQGNSA. The DNA for the CDR3 is TGTGCCAGCAGCCAAGACGGAGGGGCCCAGTACTTC. The encoded protein is CASSQDGGAQYF.

J is TRBJ2-7 and V is TRBV7-2; maybe TRBD2 (6 bases). CDR3 length: 14 amino acids. Germline assignment: CDR1 SGHTA and CDR2 FQGNSA. V lost 4 bases and J 4 bases, leaving 14 bases between the germline ends. The CDR3 spells CASSSTSGIYEQYF. CDR3 nucleotide sequence: TGTGCCAGCAGCTCGACTAGTGGCATTTACGAGCAGTACTTC.

In this sample, this clone turned up a few times. The chain carries TRBV6-6 and TRBJ2-1, with 9 bases lining up with TRBD1. V shed 6 bases and J 8 bases; nucleotides not matched to a gene: 11. The CDR3 runs 15 residues. Germline V CDR1 and CDR2: MNHNY, SVGAGI (reference sequence). The DNA for the CDR3 is TGTGCCAGCAGGAAGTCGGGACAGGGTCGCGATGAGCAGTTCTTC. Its protein is CASRKSGQGRDEQFF.

The V call is TRBV21-1, the J call TRBJ1-6; the DNA was not compared with TRBD1, the D call given in the table. TRBV21-1 is classified as a pseudogene. This CDR3 has 17 amino acids. In DNA form, the CDR3 reads TGTGCCAGCAGCAAAGTACGGGAACAGGGGGTAGACTCACCCCTCCACTTT. Amino acids: CASSKVREQGVDSPLHF.

The V gene is TRBV7-6, the J gene TRBJ2-3, with no clear D. V was pared by 1 base and J by 2 bases, with 7 bases between. The CDR3 spans 14 residues. Germline V gene sequence: CDR1 SGHVS, CDR2 FNYEAQ. The CDR3 reads CASSLGADTDTQYF. The CDR3 DNA reads TGTGCCAGCAGCTTAGGGGCCGACACAGATACGCAGTATTTT.

The rearrangement links TRBV18 to TRBJ2-1, with 8 nucleotides matching TRBD1. The CDR3 runs 15 residues. V shed 0 bases, J shed 3 bases, and the junction held 1 base outside the gene matches. Per the germline V gene, CDR1 is KGHSH and CDR2 is LQKENI. The CDR3 region has the DNA TGTGCCAGCTCACCACCGGGACAGGTCTACAATGAGCAGTTCTTC. Translating gives CASSPPGQVYNEQFF.

This clone was observed once. The chain links TRBV15 to TRBJ2-3, with 7 nucleotides matching TRBD2. Unmatched junction bases numbered 5, after V lost 1 base and J lost 4 bases. The germline V gene has CDR1 LNHNV and CDR2 YYDKDF (reference sequence). This CDR3 has 15 amino acids. Written as DNA, the CDR3 is TGTGCCACCAGCAGAGCCCGTCTAGCGGCAGATACGCAGTATTTT. It is translated as CATSRARLAADTQYF.

The chain joins TRBV6-6 to TRBJ2-1, with unresolved D. Germline V gene lookup returns CDR1 MNHNY and CDR2 SVGAGI (reference sequence). The ends were cut back, 4 bases at V and 9 bases at J, with 7 bases in the middle. The length of the CDR3 is 11 residues. The CDR3 DNA sequence: TGTGCCAGCAGTTTTCCAGGTGAGCAGTTCTTC. Encoded protein: CASSFPGEQFF.

The CDR3 is CASSLVWGQGSSYEQYF. The CDR3 DNA follows: TGTGCCAGCAGCTTAGTATGGGGTCAGGGGAGCTCCTACGAGCAGTACTTC. The chain uses TRBV5-5 and TRBJ2-7, with TRBD1 as a possible D gene (6 bases). The CDR3 totals 17 residues. In germline, CDR1 is SGHKS, CDR2 YYEKEE (reference sequence). The V and J ends lost 2 bases and 0 bases respectively, with 18 bases between them.

CDR3 protein: CARSTRQGTEAFF. The CDR3 nucleotides are TGTGCCAGAAGCACGCGACAGGGAACTGAAGCTTTCTTT. The chain recombines TRBV5-3 with TRBJ1-1; 7 bases agree with TRBD1. TRBV5-3 is an ORF for which the function is uncertain. V trimming: 4 bases; J trimming: 5 bases; junction bases outside the gene matches: 5. The CDR3 sequence is 13 residues long.

The rearrangement uses TRBV19 and TRBJ1-2; no reliable D call. The CDR3 has 15 residues. The V end lost 4 bases, the J end lost 1 base, and 13 bases lay between the germline ends. Germline V gene data show CDR1 as LNHDA and CDR2 as SQIVND (reference sequence). CDR3 sequence: CASSNRAGGNYGYTF. The CDR3 nucleotides are TGTGCCAGTAGTAACCGGGCGGGAGGTAACTATGGCTACACCTTC.

This CDR3 is CASSRQETQYF. As DNA, the CDR3 is TGTGCCAGCAGTCGCCAAGAGACCCAGTACTTC. The chain employs TRBV6-4 and TRBJ2-5; D is ambiguous. The CDR3 spans 11 residues. Trimming pared 5 bases from V and 1 base from J, leaving 2 bases between. Looked up from germline, CDR1 is MRHNA and CDR2 is SNTAGT.

This clone was seen once. The chain couples TRBV6-5 to TRBJ1-1; tentative D call: TRBD1 (5 bases). The germline V and J ends were trimmed by 7 bases and 1 base, with 10 bases remaining between them. CDR1 is MNHEY and CDR2 is SVGAGI in the germline V gene. CDR3 length: 13 residues. The CDR3 reads CASTLTGNTEAFF. CDR3 in DNA: TGTGCCAGCACCCTAACAGGGAACACTGAAGCTTTCTTT.

The rearrangement joins TRBV7-3 to TRBJ2-5; D is unresolved. CDR1 and CDR2 (germline): SGHTA, FQGTGA. The V and J ends lost 0 bases and 2 bases respectively, with 4 bases between them. The CDR3 spans 13 residues. CDR3 sequence (DNA): TGTGCCAGCAGCTTAACCTTTCAAGAGACCCAGTACTTC. Its translation: CASSLTFQETQYF.

Written as DNA, the CDR3 is TGTGCCAGCAGCTTAGGGGGACAGGGGGCTGGTGGCTACACCTTC. Translating gives CASSLGGQGAGGYTF. The J gene is TRBJ1-2, the V gene TRBV7-9, with 12 bases aligning to TRBD1. Germline loops: CDR1 SEHNR, CDR2 FQNEAQ (reference sequence). The V and J ends lost 1 base and 7 bases, in that order; junction bases with no gene match: 4. This CDR3 contains 15 residues.

In this sample, this clone turned up a few times. The gene calls are TRBV10-3 and TRBJ1-5; no definite D call. The germline gives CDR1 ENHRY, CDR2 SYGVKD. V was clipped by 10 bases and J by 2 bases, with 15 bases between them. This CDR3 region has 14 residues. This chain's CDR3 is CATNSAVGNQPQHF. The CDR3 region has the DNA TGTGCCACCAATAGTGCCGTTGGCAATCAGCCCCAGCATTTT.